This entry features one T cell receptor (beta chain) sequence. In the authors' methods: Estimation of nucleated cell counts was performed using reference gene primer amplification. Some clones are missing from TCRdb's copy, which holds only in-frame ones; the method was immunoSEQ multiplex PCR. From that table come the V and J calls and clone size; the DNA was used to work out D and trimming. The top ten clones hold 4% of a sample with about 25,000 clones, about 94% of them seen once. V was cut by 0 bases and J by 1 base, with 7 bases left in between. There are 14 residues in the CDR3. CDR1 is SGHRS and CDR2 is YFSETQ in the germline V gene. This record belongs to a study of blood T cell repertoires in COVID-19. Study overall: Both acute and convalescent COVID-19 samples were obtained from the United States, Italy and Spain. T cells, B-cell-depleted T cells, or PBMCs provided the cDNA or gDNA that served as material.

Sequenced sample: peripheral blood. This sequence originates from a human donor with active COVID-19. The donor label of this sample is uncertain. This chain connects TRBV5-1 to TRBJ1-1; maybe TRBD1 (6 bases). The CDR3 bases are TGCGCCAGCAGCTTGGGGGACAAGAACACTGAAGCTTTCTTT. Its translation: CASSLGDKNTEAFF.